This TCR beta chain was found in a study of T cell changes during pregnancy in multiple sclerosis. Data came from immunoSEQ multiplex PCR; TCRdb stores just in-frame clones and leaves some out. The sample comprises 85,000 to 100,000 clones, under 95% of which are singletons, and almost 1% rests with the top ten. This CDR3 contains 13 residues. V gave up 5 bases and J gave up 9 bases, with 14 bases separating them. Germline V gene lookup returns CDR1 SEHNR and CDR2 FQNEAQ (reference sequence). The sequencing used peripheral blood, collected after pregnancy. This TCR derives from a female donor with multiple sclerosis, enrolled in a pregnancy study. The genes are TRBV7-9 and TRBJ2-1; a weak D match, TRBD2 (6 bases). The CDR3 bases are TGTGCCAGCAGCCCAGGGACTGTCCGTGAGCAGTTCTTC. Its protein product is CASSPGTVREQFF.